The clone carrying this T cell receptor beta chain has just one count. The antigen is unknown. This specimen comes from a study of radiotherapy plus CTLA-4 blockade in lung cancer. On the study more broadly: Among enrolled patients, over 15% responded and about 30% achieved disease control. Study findings and constraints: Increased serum interferon-beta after radiation also reportedly predicted response strongly.

CDR3 size: 16 residues. Germline values: CDR1 SGHTA, CDR2 FQGNSA. V was clipped by 5 bases and J by 5 bases; unmatched bases: 8. Enrolled patients, whose metastatic non-small-cell lung cancer was chemo-refractory, received focal radiation plus CTLA-4 blockade with ipilimumab. TCRdb keeps only in-frame clones here, not all; method: immunoSEQ multiplex PCR. The table records 90,000 to 130,000 clones, roughly 77% of them present only once. The J gene is TRBJ2-2, the V gene TRBV7-2; 10 nucleotides agree with TRBD2. The clonotype comes from a human donor with non-small cell lung cancer that progressed on radiotherapy plus ipilimumab. Some clones in this sample may be carry-over from other donors' samples. This sample comprised peripheral blood, obtained from a patient treated with radiotherapy plus ipilimumab. The CDR3 region has the DNA TGTGCCAGCAGCACCGGACTAGCGGTCCTGACCGGGGAGCTGTTTTTT. Translation: CASSTGLAVLTGELFF.